Below, 25 T cell receptor beta chains from the same sample are listed, as sequenced in a study of immune cell composition in non-small cell lung cancer listed by TCRdb under 2017. Library creation used the immunoSEQ multiplex PCR assay. What TCRdb holds here is the immuneACCESS table cut down to in-frame rearrangements. Part of the clones is not present; checked against another copy, under half of the missing clones reflect an unresolved V gene, and the others are unexplained. This sample has under 5,000 clones in its table, and roughly 80% of those were observed once. About an eighth of the sample is in the top ten clones. Sequenced sample: lung tumor tissue. Receptors originate from a human donor with non-small cell lung cancer.

This clone was observed a handful of times. The V and J genes are TRBV5-1 and TRBJ2-3; TRBD1 is a possible D gene (6 bases). The CDR3 has 12 amino acids. Germline loops: CDR1 SGHRS, CDR2 YFSETQ. V was clipped by 4 bases and J by 8 bases, with 11 bases between them. CDR3: CASSPPGVTQYF. The CDR3 DNA is TGCGCCAGCAGCCCTCCAGGGGTTACGCAGTATTTT.

This rearrangement joins TRBV5-4 to TRBJ2-6, with D maybe TRBD1 (6 bases). CDR3 length equals 17 residues. In germline, CDR1 is SGHNT, CDR2 YYREEE (reference sequence). Trimming took 4 bases from V and 0 from J, leaving 14 bases between them. The CDR3 DNA sequence: TGTGCCAGCAGCCCCCGGACAGTTAGCTCTGGGGCCAACGTCCTGACTTTC. As protein: CASSPRTVSSGANVLTF.

The V call is TRBV10-3, the J call TRBJ2-5; 8 nucleotides align to TRBD2. The CDR3 contains 16 residues. Germline V lookup: CDR1 ENHRY, CDR2 SYGVKD. The ends lost 6 bases at V and 1 base at J; junction bases unmatched: 10. The CDR3 spells CAIRGGLAGLQETQYF. CDR3 sequence (DNA): TGTGCCATCAGGGGCGGTTTAGCGGGGCTCCAAGAGACCCAGTACTTC.

This sequence joins TRBV5-1 and TRBJ1-2; 7 bases are a match to TRBD1. V was pared by 4 bases and J by 0 bases, with 6 bases of the junction left unmatched. Germline CDR1 reads SGHRS; CDR2 reads YFSETQ. This CDR3 is 15 amino acids long. The CDR3 spells CASSPGDSANYGYTF. CDR3 in DNA: TGCGCCAGCAGCCCCGGGGACAGCGCTAACTATGGCTACACCTTC.

J is TRBJ1-2 and V is TRBV6-4; 10 bases map to TRBD1. Per germline, CDR1 MRHNA and CDR2 SNTAGT. V dropped 6 bases and J dropped 3; count of bases not matched to a gene: 1. There are 13 residues in the CDR3. The CDR3 sequence: CASRTGGHYGYTF. CDR3 nucleotides: TGTGCCAGCAGGACAGGGGGCCACTATGGCTACACCTTC.

The chain uses TRBV30 and TRBJ1-6; tentatively, D is TRBD1 (5 bases). Germline V gives CDR1 GTSNPN, CDR2 SVGIG (reference sequence). This CDR3 is 13 amino acids long. V was clipped by 4 bases and J by 10 bases, with 14 bases between them. This CDR3 reads CAWTGRDGSPLHF. The CDR3 DNA is TGTGCCTGGACTGGCAGGGATGGGTCACCCCTCCACTTT.

The CDR3 bases are TGTGCCAGCATCGGCGGGGATAATTCACCCCTCCACTTT. Its protein is CASIGGDNSPLHF. This chain joins TRBV7-9 and TRBJ1-6, with D unresolved. Looked up from germline, CDR1 is SEHNR and CDR2 is FQNEAQ (reference sequence). Trimming stripped 7 bases from V and 5 bases from J, with 9 bases between. The CDR3 length is 13 residues.

This sequence joins TRBV6-5 and TRBJ1-1; no reliable D call. V shed 0 bases and J shed 6 bases, with 11 bases lying between them. The germline gives CDR1 MNHEY, CDR2 SVGAGI. The CDR3 has 14 residues. CDR3 in amino acids: CASSYSEIRAEAFF. Written as DNA, the CDR3 is TGTGCCAGCAGTTACTCAGAGATTCGGGCTGAAGCTTTCTTT.

This clone has a single count. The rearrangement joins TRBV27 to TRBJ2-1, with 14 bases matching TRBD2. Germline values: CDR1 MNHEY, CDR2 SMNVEV (reference sequence). V gave up 1 base and J gave up 4 bases; unmatched junction bases: 12. The CDR3 extends over 20 amino acids. CDR3 sequence: CASSLFSGRLAGGHYNEQFF. The CDR3, as DNA: TGTGCCAGCAGTTTATTTTCAGGGAGACTAGCGGGAGGGCATTACAATGAGCAGTTCTTC.

The chain couples TRBV6-5 to TRBJ1-2; 9 bases are shared with TRBD1. This CDR3 contains 14 residues. Germline lookup yields CDR1 MNHEY and CDR2 SVGAGI. With V trimmed by 6 bases and J by 4 bases, 6 bases remained unmatched. The CDR3 sequence is CASRPQGAGYGYTF. CDR3 in DNA: TGTGCCAGCAGGCCACAGGGGGCTGGCTATGGCTACACCTTC.

This chain uses TRBV27 with TRBJ2-4; D remains unclear. V lost 0 bases and J lost 1, with 10 bases in between. CDR1 is MNHEY, CDR2 SMNVEV, per germline (reference sequence). This CDR3 has 16 residues. CDR3 sequence: CASSLSGLGAKNIQYF. The CDR3 DNA follows: TGTGCCAGCAGTTTATCAGGTCTCGGGGCCAAAAACATTCAGTACTTC.

The chain links TRBV5-1 to TRBJ2-3; the D gene is possibly TRBD1 (6 bases). V was trimmed by 1 base and J by 3 bases, leaving 12 bases between them. This CDR3 region has 15 residues. Germline loops: CDR1 SGHRS, CDR2 YFSETQ. CDR3 sequence: CASSLQQGRTDTQYF. CDR3 in DNA: TGCGCCAGCAGCTTGCAACAGGGCCGTACAGATACGCAGTATTTT.

The genes are TRBV7-9 and TRBJ1-3, with D perhaps TRBD1 (5 bases). Germline CDR1 and CDR2: SEHNR and FQNEAQ (reference sequence). The CDR3 totals 15 residues. V was shortened by 5 bases and J by 6 bases, with 17 bases between the two germline ends. CDR3 DNA: TGTGCCAGCAGCCTCCACTCGCAAGGGGAAAACACCATATATTTT. This encodes CASSLHSQGENTIYF.

This chain uses TRBV29-1 with TRBJ1-2; D is ambiguous. Germline lookup yields CDR1 SQVTM and CDR2 ANQGSEA. This CDR3 contains 12 residues. With 7 bases removed from V and 2 bases from J, the gap between germline ends came to 11 bases. CDR3 region: CSARTGNYGYTF. As DNA, the CDR3 is TGCAGCGCCAGGACTGGGAACTATGGCTACACCTTC. Full variable domain (remainder filled in from reference TRBV29-1 and TRBJ1-2): SAVISQKPSRDICQRGTSLTIQCQVDSQVTMMFWYRQQPGQSLTLIATANQGSEATYESGFVIDKFPISRPNLTFSTLTVSNMSPEDSSIYLCSARTGNYGYTFGSGTRLTVV.

The chain combines TRBV5-1 with TRBJ1-2; maybe TRBD1 (5 bases). Germline-derived CDR1 and CDR2 are SGHRS and YFSETQ. The V end was cut by 6 bases, the J end by 1 base, with 16 bases between. The CDR3 is made up of 15 amino acids. The CDR3 spells CASTPTAQGNYGYTF. DNA for the CDR3: TGCGCCAGCACACCAACAGCGCAGGGTAACTATGGCTACACCTTC.

The rearrangement links TRBV28 to TRBJ1-1; D may be TRBD1 (6 bases). V was clipped by 6 bases and J by 7 bases, with 24 bases between them. The CDR3 runs to 16 residues. Germline V gene data show CDR1 as MDHEN and CDR2 as SYDVKM. CDR3 DNA sequence: TGTGCCAGCAGGTTCGCCGGGGGGGGGCTCGTGGATGAAGCTTTCTTT. Its translation: CASRFAGGGLVDEAFF.

The chain uses TRBV19 and TRBJ1-1, with D possibly matching TRBD1 (5 bases). Germline V lookup: CDR1 LNHDA, CDR2 SQIVND (reference sequence). The CDR3 spans 15 residues. Trimming cost V 6 bases and J 0 bases, with 14 bases left between them. The CDR3 bases are TGTGCCAGTAGACTGACAGAGCCCATGAACACTGAAGCTTTCTTT. It yields the protein CASRLTEPMNTEAFF.

The J gene is TRBJ2-7, the V gene TRBV19; TRBD1 matches at 8 bases. Germline CDR1 and CDR2: LNHDA and SQIVND (reference sequence). After removal of 6 bases from V and 2 bases from J, the junction contained 6 bases not matched to a gene. This CDR3 has 14 amino acids. CDR3 region: CASSQRDRTYEQYF. The CDR3 coding sequence is TGTGCCAGTAGCCAACGGGACAGGACCTACGAGCAGTACTTC.

The V and J genes are TRBV5-1 and TRBJ1-4; TRBD1 aligns across 7 bases. CDR3 length: 18 amino acids. Germline trimming cut 4 bases from V and 7 bases from J; bases unmatched to any gene: 19. Germline lookup yields CDR1 SGHRS and CDR2 YFSETQ. In DNA, the CDR3 is TGCGCCAGCAGCGACTCCGCTAAACCGGGACAGAAAAGTGAAAAACTGTTTTTT. It encodes CASSDSAKPGQKSEKLFF.

This clone turned up a few times. This chain links TRBV21-1 with TRBJ2-2; whether TRBD2, the table's D call, matches the DNA was not checked. TRBV21-1 is a documented pseudogene. The CDR3 has 15 amino acids. CDR3 in DNA: TGTGCCAGCAGCAAACGGCGGGAGGTAACCGGGGAGCTGTTTTTT. Protein: CASSKRREVTGELFF.

V and J are TRBV5-7 and TRBJ1-3; D might be TRBD1 (6 bases). TRBV5-7 belongs to the ORF category, with a function that is uncertain. The CDR3 length is 19 residues. Between the trimmed V and J ends, which lost 0 bases and 0 bases, there was a span of 19 bases. CDR3 bases: TGTGCCAGCAGCTTGGCAAACTGTGGACAGCCTTACTCTGGAAACACCATATATTTT. Amino acids: CASSLANCGQPYSGNTIYF.

The rearrangement links TRBV5-1 to TRBJ2-1; 11 bases fit TRBD2. This CDR3 is 15 amino acids long. Germline values: CDR1 SGHRS, CDR2 YFSETQ. After removal of 0 bases from V and 7 bases from J, the junction contained 3 bases not matched to a gene. The CDR3 sequence is CASSLELAGVNEQFF. CDR3 sequence (DNA): TGCGCCAGCAGCTTGGAACTAGCGGGAGTAAATGAGCAGTTCTTC.

This clone was seen only a few times. The J gene is TRBJ1-2, the V gene TRBV27; 9 positions agree with TRBD1. Germline V gene sequence: CDR1 MNHEY, CDR2 SMNVEV (reference sequence). Trimming removed 3 bases from V and 8 bases from J; junction bases left unmatched: 10. The CDR3 extends over 15 amino acids. The CDR3, as DNA: TGTGCCAGCAGTTTCCTAACCGGGACAGGGTTCGGCTACACCTTC. Translation gives CASSFLTGTGFGYTF.

The V and J genes are TRBV5-5 and TRBJ2-2; D is unresolved. There are 13 residues in the CDR3. CDR1 SGHKS and CDR2 YYEKEE come from the germline V gene (reference sequence). Trimming removed 4 bases from V and 5 bases from J, with 9 bases in between. The CDR3 loop reads CASSASNTGELFF. CDR3 bases: TGTGCCAGCAGCGCATCTAATACCGGGGAGCTGTTTTTT. Variable domain in full (rest from reference TRBV5-5 and TRBJ2-2): DAGVTQSPTHLIKTRGQQVTLRCSPISGHKSVSWYQQVLGQGPQFIFQYYEKEERGRGNFPDRFSARQFPNYSSELNVNALLLGDSALYLCASSASNTGELFFGEGSRLTVL.

This clone rates as medium-sized (0.01 to 0.1%). This chain joins TRBV12-5 and TRBJ1-4; 8 positions agree with TRBD1. CDR1 LGHNT and CDR2 FRNRAP come from the germline V gene. J lost 4 bases, V lost 0 bases, and 10 bases had no gene match. The CDR3 consists of 18 residues. The CDR3 DNA follows: TGTGCTAGTGGTTTGGTTCGCTCCGGGACAGGCAATAATGAAAAACTGTTTTTT. This sequence encodes CASGLVRSGTGNNEKLFF.